This T cell receptor beta chain was observed in a study of a mutant IDH1 vaccine in newly diagnosed glioma. Described time point: week 23, last vaccination. Mutant IDH1 20-mer peptide, at 300 ug, made up each vaccine dose, with topical imiquimod. This CDR3 contains 13 residues. Germline CDR1 reads MNHNS; CDR2 reads SASEGT. The V gene lost 8 bases and the J gene lost 3 bases, with 14 bases spanning the gap. Only in-frame clones appear in the TCRdb table, and some are missing; sequencing was by immunoSEQ multiplex PCR. The sample holds 35,000 to 50,000 clones; 70% to 85% are singletons and the top ten take about 2.5%. Comments on this clone: What it recognizes is unknown.

The receptor comes from a woman between 18 and 30 years old with glioma. Some clones in this sample may be carry-over from other donors' samples. The J gene is TRBJ2-7, the V gene TRBV6-1, with D unclear. The material was PBMCs, obtained from a glioma patient whose treatment included an IDH1 peptide vaccine. The CDR3 coding sequence is TGTGCCAGCCTGCCCGTGGTAGGCTACGAGCAGTACTTC. This sequence encodes CASLPVVGYEQYF.